This T cell receptor (beta chain) was captured by sequencing in a study of OX40 agonist ivuxolimab in advanced cancers. Assay used: immunoSEQ multiplex PCR; TCRdb lists only in-frame clones, some missing. There are about 98,000 clones in the sample; roughly 85% occur only once, and 0.5% to 0.55% lies in the top ten. Patients had blood sampled at baseline and again on cycle 4 day 1 and cycle 7 day 1. Between the trimmed V and J ends, which lost 2 bases and 7 bases, there was a span of 14 bases. This CDR3 spans 14 amino acids. The germline V gene encodes CDR1 MDHEN and CDR2 SYDVKM. The specimen comprised CD4+ or CD8+ T cells sorted from blood, sampled in a trial of the OX40 agonist ivuxolimab. The clonotype was recovered from an adult with an advanced solid tumor such as melanoma, head and neck, liver or kidney cancer. The chain recombines TRBV28 with TRBJ1-2; D gene ambiguous. CDR3 nucleotide sequence: TGTGCCAGCAGTTTACGGCCAGGTGAAGGTGGCTACACCTTC. Amino acids: CASSLRPGEGGYTF.